Listed below are T cell receptor beta chains from one sample, sequenced in a study of cytomegalovirus exposure and HLA in healthy donors. Repertoires were generated with immunoSEQ multiplex PCR, while TCRdb's copy carries only in-frame clones and drops some. Reported are roughly 120,000 clones; the ten largest clones contain less than 4.5%. The sample taken for sequencing was PBMCs. These receptor sequences come from a man younger than 35 in good health and CMV-seronegative. Both conserved end residues are part of each CDR3. The order of the fields is J gene, D gene, V gene, CDR3 DNA, CDR3 protein. The D gene is left open where the match is weak.

j_call: TRBJ1-2
d_call: .
v_call: TRBV5-1
cdr3_nt: TGCGCCAGCAGCTTCGAGGGAAACGGCTACACCTTC
cdr3_aa: CASSFEGNGYTF

j_call: TRBJ1-2
d_call: TRBD1
v_call: TRBV6-5
cdr3_nt: TGTGCCAGCAGTCTCGGGACAGGGACCCACTATGGCTACACCTTC
cdr3_aa: CASSLGTGTHYGYTF

j_call: TRBJ2-7
d_call: .
v_call: TRBV12-5
cdr3_nt: TGTGCTAGTGGTTTGGTAGTTGGGCAGGGCGCCTACGAGCAGTACTTC
cdr3_aa: CASGLVVGQGAYEQYF

j_call: TRBJ2-5
d_call: .
v_call: TRBV19
cdr3_nt: TGTGCCAGTAGTATAGGGGCAGGGGTCCAAGAGACCCAGTACTTC
cdr3_aa: CASSIGAGVQETQYF

j_call: TRBJ1-3
d_call: .
v_call: TRBV5-1
cdr3_nt: TGCGCCAGCAGCCGCCTCGGCCAGGGCACCATATATTTT
cdr3_aa: CASSRLGQGTIYF

j_call: TRBJ2-3
d_call: .
v_call: TRBV12-2
cdr3_nt: TGTGCAAGTCGCTTAGCGGGGGAGACTAGCGGGAGGGCCGGGACAGATACGCAGTATTTT
cdr3_aa: CASRLAGETSGRAGTDTQYF

j_call: TRBJ2-2
d_call: .
v_call: TRBV10-3
cdr3_nt: TGTGCCATCGGGCAAGGGGGCACCGGGGAGCTGTTTTTT
cdr3_aa: CAIGQGGTGELFF

j_call: TRBJ2-5
d_call: .
v_call: TRBV6-6
cdr3_nt: TGTGCCAGCAGTTATGGGAGGAGAGGAGGAGAGACCCAGTACTTC
cdr3_aa: CASSYGRRGGETQYF

j_call: TRBJ2-5
d_call: TRBD2
v_call: TRBV4-1
cdr3_nt: TGCGCCAGCAGCCAAGATTTTGGGCTAGCGGTCTCAAGGTACTTC
cdr3_aa: CASSQDFGLAVSRYF

j_call: TRBJ1-5
d_call: .
v_call: TRBV11-3
cdr3_nt: TGTGCCAGCACCCTTCTTCGACCAGGGTTAAATCAGCCCCAGCATTTT
cdr3_aa: CASTLLRPGLNQPQHF

j_call: TRBJ2-3
d_call: .
v_call: TRBV10-1
cdr3_nt: TGCGCCAGCAGTGAGGACTTCACAGATACGCAGTATTTT
cdr3_aa: CASSEDFTDTQYF

j_call: TRBJ2-7
d_call: TRBD2
v_call: TRBV5-6
cdr3_nt: TGTGCCAGCAGCCGGCGGGAGGGGCGGGAGGTCCACGAGCAGTACTTC
cdr3_aa: CASSRREGREVHEQYF

j_call: TRBJ2-7
d_call: TRBD1
v_call: TRBV28
cdr3_nt: TGTGCCAGCAGTATCACCGGGACAGGGAGGCGATACGAGCAGTACTTC
cdr3_aa: CASSITGTGRRYEQYF

j_call: TRBJ2-7
d_call: .
v_call: TRBV28
cdr3_nt: TGTGCCAGCACCACGCTTGGCCGCGAGCAGTACTTC
cdr3_aa: CASTTLGREQYF

j_call: TRBJ1-1
d_call: .
v_call: TRBV27
cdr3_nt: TGTGCCAGCAGTTTTAGGGGGACTGAAGCTTTCTTT
cdr3_aa: CASSFRGTEAFF

j_call: TRBJ2-7
d_call: .
v_call: TRBV5-6
cdr3_nt: TGTGCCAGCAGCTTAAACAGGGCCGAGCAGTACTTC
cdr3_aa: CASSLNRAEQYF

j_call: TRBJ2-3
d_call: TRBD2
v_call: TRBV7-3
cdr3_nt: TGTGCCAGCAGCATCGGGACTAGCGGGGGAGATACGCAGTATTTT
cdr3_aa: CASSIGTSGGDTQYF

j_call: TRBJ2-1
d_call: .
v_call: TRBV5-1
cdr3_nt: TGCGCCAGCAGCCCGGGAGGGACAGGGTTGGTCACCTACAATGAGCAGTTCTTC
cdr3_aa: CASSPGGTGLVTYNEQFF

j_call: TRBJ2-7
d_call: .
v_call: TRBV4-2
cdr3_nt: TGTGCCAGCAGCCAATCGGGATCATCTTACGAGCAGTACTTC
cdr3_aa: CASSQSGSSYEQYF

j_call: TRBJ2-3
d_call: TRBD2
v_call: TRBV28
cdr3_nt: TGTGCCAGCAGTATAGCGGGAGCGATACGCACAGATACGCAGTATTTT
cdr3_aa: CASSIAGAIRTDTQYF

j_call: TRBJ2-7
d_call: .
v_call: TRBV2
cdr3_nt: TGTGCCAGCACCTCTCCAGACAGGACGGACGTCTTC
cdr3_aa: CASTSPDRTDVF

j_call: TRBJ1-2
d_call: .
v_call: TRBV29-1
cdr3_nt: TGCAGCGTCATTCCTAGAAGAGGGACCGGGGGGACTAACTATGGCTACACCTTC
cdr3_aa: CSVIPRRGTGGTNYGYTF

j_call: TRBJ1-2
d_call: TRBD1
v_call: TRBV7-9
cdr3_nt: TGTGCCAGCAGCTCCGACAGGGGCAGCTATGGCTACACCTTC
cdr3_aa: CASSSDRGSYGYTF

j_call: TRBJ2-7
d_call: TRBD2
v_call: TRBV5-1
cdr3_nt: TGCGCCAGCAGCTTGGAACTAGCGGGAGTTGGAAAGCAGTACTTC
cdr3_aa: CASSLELAGVGKQYF

j_call: TRBJ2-7
d_call: .
v_call: TRBV5-1
cdr3_nt: TGCGCCAGCAGCAAGGGACAGGGACGGACTAGCACCTACGAGCAGTACTTC
cdr3_aa: CASSKGQGRTSTYEQYF

j_call: TRBJ1-5
d_call: .
v_call: TRBV28
cdr3_nt: TGTGCCAGCAGTCCTGACACTCAGCCCCAGCATTTT
cdr3_aa: CASSPDTQPQHF

j_call: TRBJ2-3
d_call: .
v_call: TRBV27
cdr3_nt: TGTGCCAGCAGTCCGCTCTCGGGTCCCCTCGCCTCTAGCACAGATACGCAGTATTTT
cdr3_aa: CASSPLSGPLASSTDTQYF

j_call: TRBJ1-1
d_call: .
v_call: TRBV9
cdr3_nt: TGTGCCAGCAGCGTAGCCGCCGGTATGAACACTGAAGCTTTCTTT
cdr3_aa: CASSVAAGMNTEAFF

j_call: TRBJ2-2
d_call: TRBD2
v_call: TRBV5-4
cdr3_nt: TGTGCCAGCAGCCAGCCTCGGACTAGCGGGGAGCTGTTTTTT
cdr3_aa: CASSQPRTSGELFF